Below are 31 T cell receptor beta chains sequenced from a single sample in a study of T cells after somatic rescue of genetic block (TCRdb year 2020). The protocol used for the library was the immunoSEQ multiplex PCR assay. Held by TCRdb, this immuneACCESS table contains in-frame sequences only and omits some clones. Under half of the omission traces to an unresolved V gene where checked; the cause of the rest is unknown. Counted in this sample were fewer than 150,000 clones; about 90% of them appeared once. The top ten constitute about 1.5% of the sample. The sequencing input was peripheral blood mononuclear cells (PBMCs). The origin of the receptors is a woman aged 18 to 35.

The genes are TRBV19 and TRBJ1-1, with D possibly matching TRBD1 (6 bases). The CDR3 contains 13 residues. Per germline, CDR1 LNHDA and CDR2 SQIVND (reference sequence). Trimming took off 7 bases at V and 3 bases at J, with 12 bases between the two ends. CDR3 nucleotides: TGTGCCAGTATAAAAGGGGGAGACACTGAAGCTTTCTTT. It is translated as CASIKGGDTEAFF.

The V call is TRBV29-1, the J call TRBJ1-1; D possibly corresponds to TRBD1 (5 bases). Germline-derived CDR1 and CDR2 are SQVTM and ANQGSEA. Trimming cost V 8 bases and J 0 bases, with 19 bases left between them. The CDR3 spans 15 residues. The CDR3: CSFLDIGGLNTEAFF. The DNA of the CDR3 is TGCAGCTTCTTGGACATAGGAGGATTGAACACTGAAGCTTTCTTT. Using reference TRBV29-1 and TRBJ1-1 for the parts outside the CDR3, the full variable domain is SAVISQKPSRDICQRGTSLTIQCQVDSQVTMMFWYRQQPGQSLTLIATANQGSEATYESGFVIDKFPISRPNLTFSTLTVSNMSPEDSSIYLCSFLDIGGLNTEAFFGQGTRLTVV.

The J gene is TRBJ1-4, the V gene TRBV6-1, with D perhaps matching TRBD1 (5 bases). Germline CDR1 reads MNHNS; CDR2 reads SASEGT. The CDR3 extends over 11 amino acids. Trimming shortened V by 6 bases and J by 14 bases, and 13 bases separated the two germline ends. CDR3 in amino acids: CASSPDGTLFF. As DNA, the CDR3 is TGTGCCAGCAGCCCCGACGGGACCCTGTTTTTT.

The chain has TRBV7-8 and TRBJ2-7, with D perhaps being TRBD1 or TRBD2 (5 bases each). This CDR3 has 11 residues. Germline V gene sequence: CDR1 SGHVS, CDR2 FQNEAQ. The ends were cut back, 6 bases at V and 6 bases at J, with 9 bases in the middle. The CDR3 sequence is CASRSGTEQYF. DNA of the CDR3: TGTGCCAGCAGGTCGGGGACCGAGCAGTACTTC.

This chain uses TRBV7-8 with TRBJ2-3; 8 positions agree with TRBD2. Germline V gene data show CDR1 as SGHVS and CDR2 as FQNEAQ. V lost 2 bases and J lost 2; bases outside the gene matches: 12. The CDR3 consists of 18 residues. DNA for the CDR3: TGTGCCAGCAGCTTACCCCCCGGGGGGCGGGGGGCCACAGATACGCAGTATTTT. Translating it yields CASSLPPGGRGATDTQYF.

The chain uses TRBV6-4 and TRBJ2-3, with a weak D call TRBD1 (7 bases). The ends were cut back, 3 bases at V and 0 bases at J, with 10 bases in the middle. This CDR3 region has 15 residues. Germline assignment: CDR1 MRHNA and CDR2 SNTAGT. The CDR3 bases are TGTGCCAGCAGTGAACAGGGGACTAGCACAGATACGCAGTATTTT. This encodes CASSEQGTSTDTQYF.

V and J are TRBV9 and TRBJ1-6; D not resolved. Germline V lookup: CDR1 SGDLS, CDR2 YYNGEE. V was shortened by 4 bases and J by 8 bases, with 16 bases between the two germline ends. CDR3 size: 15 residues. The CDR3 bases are TGTGCCAGCAGCCAGAAACCAACGACGGATTCACCCCTCCACTTT. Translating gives CASSQKPTTDSPLHF. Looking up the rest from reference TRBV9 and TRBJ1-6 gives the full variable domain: DSGVTQTPKHLITATGQRVTLRCSPRSGDLSVYWYQQSLDQGLQFLIQYYNGEERAKGNILERFSAQQFPDLHSELNLSSLELGDSALYFCASSQKPTTDSPLHFGNGTRLTVT.

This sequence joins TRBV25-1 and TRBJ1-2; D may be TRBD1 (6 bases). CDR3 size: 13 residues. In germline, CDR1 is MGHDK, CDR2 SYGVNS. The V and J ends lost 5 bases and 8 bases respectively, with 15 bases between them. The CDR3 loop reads CASSLTNREGYTF. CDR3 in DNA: TGTGCCAGCAGTTTAACTAACAGGGAGGGCTACACCTTC.

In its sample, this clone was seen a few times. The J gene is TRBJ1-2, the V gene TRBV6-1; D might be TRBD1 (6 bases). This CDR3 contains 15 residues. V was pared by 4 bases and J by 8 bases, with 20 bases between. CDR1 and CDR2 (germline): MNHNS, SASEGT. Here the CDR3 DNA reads TGTGCCAGCAGTGCCGACCCCACAGGGATGCGCGGCTACACCTTC. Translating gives CASSADPTGMRGYTF.

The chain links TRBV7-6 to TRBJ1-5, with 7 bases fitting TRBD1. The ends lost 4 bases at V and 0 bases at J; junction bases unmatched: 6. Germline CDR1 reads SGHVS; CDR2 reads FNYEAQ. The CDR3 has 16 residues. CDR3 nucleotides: TGTGCCAGCAGCTGGGGACAGCTTTATAGCAATCAGCCCCAGCATTTT. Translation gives CASSWGQLYSNQPQHF.

The CDR3 region has the DNA TGTGCCAGCAGCTTTATATCGGGCCCCCACAGGGGGCCCGATACGCAGTATTTT. Protein product: CASSFISGPHRGPDTQYF. This chain links TRBV7-9 with TRBJ2-3; 9 bases line up with TRBD1. The CDR3 runs to 18 residues. The germline V gene has CDR1 SEHNR and CDR2 FQNEAQ (reference sequence). V shed 3 bases, J shed 6 bases, and the junction held 16 bases outside the gene matches.

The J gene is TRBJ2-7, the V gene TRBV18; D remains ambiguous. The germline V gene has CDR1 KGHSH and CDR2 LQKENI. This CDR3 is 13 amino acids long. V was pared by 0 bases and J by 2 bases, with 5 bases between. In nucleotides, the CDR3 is TGTGCCAGCTCACCACCGTTAACCTACGAGCAGTACTTC. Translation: CASSPPLTYEQYF.

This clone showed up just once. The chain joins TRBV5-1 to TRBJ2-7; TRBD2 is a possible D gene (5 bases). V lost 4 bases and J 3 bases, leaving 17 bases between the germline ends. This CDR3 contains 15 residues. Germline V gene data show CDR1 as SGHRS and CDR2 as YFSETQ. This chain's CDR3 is CASSPEGIANYEQYF. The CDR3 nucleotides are TGCGCCAGCAGCCCAGAAGGGATAGCGAACTACGAGCAGTACTTC.

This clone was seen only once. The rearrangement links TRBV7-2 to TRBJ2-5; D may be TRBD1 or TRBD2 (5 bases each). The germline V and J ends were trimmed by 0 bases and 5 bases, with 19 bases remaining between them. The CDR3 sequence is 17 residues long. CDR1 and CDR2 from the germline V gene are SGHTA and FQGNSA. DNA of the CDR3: TGTGCCAGCAGCTTAGCGGGGACGACCCTGATCGGGGAGACCCAGTACTTC. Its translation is CASSLAGTTLIGETQYF.

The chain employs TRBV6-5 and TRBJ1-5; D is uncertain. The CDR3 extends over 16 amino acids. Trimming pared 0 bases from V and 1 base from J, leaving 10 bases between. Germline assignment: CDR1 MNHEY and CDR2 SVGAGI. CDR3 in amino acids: CASSYSSFGSNQPQHF. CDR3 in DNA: TGTGCCAGCAGTTACTCGAGTTTTGGGAGCAATCAGCCCCAGCATTTT.

CDR3 DNA: TGTGCCAGCAGCCCCCGTGAGGGAGGCACAGATACGCAGTATTTT. It yields the protein CASSPREGGTDTQYF. V is TRBV9 and J is TRBJ2-3; a weak D match, TRBD2 (5 bases). The CDR3 contains 15 residues. CDR1 and CDR2 from the germline V gene are SGDLS and YYNGEE. The V end was cut by 4 bases, the J end by 1 base, with 13 bases between.

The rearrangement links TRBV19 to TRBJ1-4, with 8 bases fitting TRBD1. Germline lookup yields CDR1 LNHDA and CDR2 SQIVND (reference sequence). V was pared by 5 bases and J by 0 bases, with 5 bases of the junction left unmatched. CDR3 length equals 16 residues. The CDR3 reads CASSQPGGATNEKLFF. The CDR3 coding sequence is TGTGCCAGTAGTCAGCCAGGGGGCGCAACTAATGAAAAACTGTTTTTT. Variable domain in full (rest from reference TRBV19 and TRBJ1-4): DGGITQSPKYLFRKEGQNVTLSCEQNLNHDAMYWYRQDPGQGLRLIYYSQIVNDFQKGDIAEGYSVSREKKESFPLTVTSAQKNPTAFYLCASSQPGGATNEKLFFGSGTQLSVL.

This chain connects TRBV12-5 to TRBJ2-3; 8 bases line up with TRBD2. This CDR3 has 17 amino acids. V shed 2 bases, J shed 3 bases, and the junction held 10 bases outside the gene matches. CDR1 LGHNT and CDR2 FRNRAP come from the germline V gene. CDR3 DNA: TGTGCTAGTGGTTTGTATCTTTCGGCGGGGGGAACAGATACGCAGTATTTT. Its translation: CASGLYLSAGGTDTQYF. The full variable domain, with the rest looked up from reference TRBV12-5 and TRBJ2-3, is DARVTQTPRHKVTEMGQEVTMRCQPILGHNTVFWYRQTMMQGLELLAYFRNRAPLDDSGMPKDRFSAEMPDATLATLKIQPSEPRDSAVYFCASGLYLSAGGTDTQYFGPGTRLTVL.

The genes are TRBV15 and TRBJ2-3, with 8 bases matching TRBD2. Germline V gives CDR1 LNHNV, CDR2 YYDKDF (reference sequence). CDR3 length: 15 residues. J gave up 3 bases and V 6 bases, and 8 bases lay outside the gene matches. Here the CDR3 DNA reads TGTGCCACCAGTTTCGGGGGGGCTGGGACAGATACGCAGTATTTT. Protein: CATSFGGAGTDTQYF.

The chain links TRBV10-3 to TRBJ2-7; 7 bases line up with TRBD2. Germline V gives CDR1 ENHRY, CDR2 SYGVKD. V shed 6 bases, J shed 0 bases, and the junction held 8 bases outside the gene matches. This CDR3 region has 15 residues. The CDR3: CAIRMRGIDSYEQYF. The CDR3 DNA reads TGTGCCATCAGGATGCGGGGGATTGACTCCTACGAGCAGTACTTC.

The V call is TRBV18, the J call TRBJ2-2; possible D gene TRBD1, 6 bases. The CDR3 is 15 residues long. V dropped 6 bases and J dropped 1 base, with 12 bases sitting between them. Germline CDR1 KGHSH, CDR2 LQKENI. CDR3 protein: CASSIKGGNTGELFF. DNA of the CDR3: TGTGCCAGCTCTATCAAAGGGGGGAACACCGGGGAGCTGTTTTTT.

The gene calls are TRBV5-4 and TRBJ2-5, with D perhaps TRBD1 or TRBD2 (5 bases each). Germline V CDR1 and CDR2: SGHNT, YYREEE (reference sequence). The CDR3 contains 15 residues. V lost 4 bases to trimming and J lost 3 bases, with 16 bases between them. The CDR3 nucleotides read TGTGCCAGCAGCAGGGTGGGACGACAAGAAGAGACCCAGTACTTC. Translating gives CASSRVGRQEETQYF.

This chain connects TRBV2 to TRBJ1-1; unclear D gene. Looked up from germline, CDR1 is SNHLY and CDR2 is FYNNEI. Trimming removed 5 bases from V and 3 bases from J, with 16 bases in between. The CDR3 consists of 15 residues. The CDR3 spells CASSRRVRGDTEAFF. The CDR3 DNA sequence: TGTGCCAGCAGTCGAAGGGTACGTGGGGACACTGAAGCTTTCTTT.

The CDR3 is CASSRLAGILNNEQFF. In nucleotides, the CDR3 is TGTGCCAGCAGCAGACTAGCGGGGATACTGAACAATGAGCAGTTCTTC. The chain carries TRBV5-6 and TRBJ2-1, with 11 bases that match TRBD2. Germline CDR1 and CDR2: SGHDT and YYEEEE. V was clipped by 4 bases and J by 5 bases; unmatched bases: 8. This CDR3 is 16 amino acids long. Full variable domain (missing parts from reference TRBV5-6 and TRBJ2-1): DAGVTQSPTHLIKTRGQQVTLRCSPKSGHDTVSWYQQALGQGPQFIFQYYEEEERQRGNFPDRFSGHQFPNYSSELNVNALLLGDSALYLCASSRLAGILNNEQFFGPGTRLTVL.

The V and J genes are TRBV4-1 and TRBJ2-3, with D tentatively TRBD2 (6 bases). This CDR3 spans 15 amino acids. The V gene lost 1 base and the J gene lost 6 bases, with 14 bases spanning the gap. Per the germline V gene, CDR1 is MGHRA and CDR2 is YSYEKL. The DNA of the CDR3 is TGCGCCAGCAGCCAAGGAGGTGGCAGCGGGGATACGCAGTATTTT. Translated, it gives CASSQGGGSGDTQYF.

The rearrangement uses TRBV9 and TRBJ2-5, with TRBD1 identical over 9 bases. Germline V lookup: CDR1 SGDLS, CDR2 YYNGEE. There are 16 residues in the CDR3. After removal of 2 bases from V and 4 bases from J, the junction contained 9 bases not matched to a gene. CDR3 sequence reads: CASSVQTGGFRETQYF. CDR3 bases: TGTGCCAGCAGCGTGCAGACAGGGGGGTTCAGAGAGACCCAGTACTTC.

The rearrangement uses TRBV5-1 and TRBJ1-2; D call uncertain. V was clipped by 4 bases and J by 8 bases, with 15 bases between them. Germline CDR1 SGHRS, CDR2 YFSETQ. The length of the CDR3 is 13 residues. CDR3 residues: CASSPDPGRGYTF. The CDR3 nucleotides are TGCGCCAGCAGCCCCGATCCTGGCCGGGGCTACACCTTC.

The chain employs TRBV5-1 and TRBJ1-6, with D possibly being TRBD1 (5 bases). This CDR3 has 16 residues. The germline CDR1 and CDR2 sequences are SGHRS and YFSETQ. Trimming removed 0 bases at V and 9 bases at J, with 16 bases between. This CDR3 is CASSLVAGQGSSPLHF. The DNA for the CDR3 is TGCGCCAGCAGCTTGGTGGCAGGGCAAGGAAGTTCACCCCTCCACTTT.

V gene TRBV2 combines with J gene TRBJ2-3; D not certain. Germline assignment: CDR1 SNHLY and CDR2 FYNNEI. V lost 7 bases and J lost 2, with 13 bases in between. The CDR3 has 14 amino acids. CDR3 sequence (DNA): TGTGCCAGCACTAAGAGGACCCACACAGATACGCAGTATTTT. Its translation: CASTKRTHTDTQYF.

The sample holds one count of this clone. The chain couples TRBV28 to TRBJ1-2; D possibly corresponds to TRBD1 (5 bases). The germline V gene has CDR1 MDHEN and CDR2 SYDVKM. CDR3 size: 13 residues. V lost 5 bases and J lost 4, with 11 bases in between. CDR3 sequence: CASSPQEIYGYTF. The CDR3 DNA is TGTGCCAGCAGTCCACAGGAGATCTATGGCTACACCTTC.

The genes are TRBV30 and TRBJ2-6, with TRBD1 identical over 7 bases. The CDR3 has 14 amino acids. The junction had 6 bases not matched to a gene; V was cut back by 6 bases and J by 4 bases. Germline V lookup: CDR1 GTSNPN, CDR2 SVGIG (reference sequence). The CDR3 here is CACYRGYGANVLTF. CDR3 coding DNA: TGTGCCTGTTACAGGGGATACGGGGCCAACGTCCTGACTTTC.